This T cell receptor (beta chain) was captured in a study of blood T cells in healthy people across ages. The individuals who served as donors were healthy Caucasians living in Russia, aged about 6 to 95. There were at least 5 micrograms of total RNA extracted from every sample. Whole-study results and caveats: Naive and antigen-experienced cells were not separated, limiting conclusive comparison. Compared with aged donors, long-lived donors showed fewer expanded clones, suggesting selection.

Note on this clonotype: The antigen is unknown. One end of the junction does not line up with germline, which may come from a read error.

Primed by a sample-barcoded 5' primer and a J-beta primer mix, a second PCR proceeded for about 7 to 11 cycles. TCRdb re-derived calls from the 5' RACE reads in MiXCR, one entry per CDR3 protein. The profile covers 1.5 million to 2 million distinct CDR3 sequences, with roughly 52% appearing a single time and roughly 2% taken by the ten largest. The CDR3 totals 16 residues. The rearrangement joins TRBV12-3 or TRBV12-4 to TRBJ2-6; D may be TRBD1 (6 bases). This clonotype was obtained from a woman aged 40-49 years in good health. Sequencing was carried out using blood. Here the CDR3 reads CASSSAWTERANVPTF. The CDR3 DNA reads TGTGCCAGCAGTTCCGCCTGGACAGAAAGGGCCAACGTCCCGACTTTC.